This section outlines one T cell receptor (beta chain) sequence together with its context. The target antigen is unknown. These data belong to a study of T cell responses to AZD1222 COVID-19 vaccine. TCRdb keeps only in-frame clones here, not all; method: immunoSEQ multiplex PCR. The table records about 85,000 clones, about nine tenths of them present only once. Findings and caveats of the study: The study sampled repertoires only after the peak T cell response. Close to half of all spike-specific TCRs reportedly target regions of the variants that are unmutated. Just a handful of people given AZD1222 tested seropositive at baseline. The donor group comprised mostly white British people and more females; the analysis possibly underestimated clonal diversity.

The sequence came from an adult in good health. The sample here was peripheral blood, taken on day 0 of AZD1222 vaccination.

The CDR3 region is CASSPVQGKSSSGANVLTF. Written as DNA, the CDR3 is TGTGCCAGCAGTCCGGTCCAGGGAAAAAGCAGCTCTGGGGCCAACGTCCTGACTTTC. The gene calls are TRBV27 and TRBJ2-6; possible D gene TRBD1, 5 bases. Germline CDR1 and CDR2: MNHEY and SMNVEV (reference sequence). This CDR3 comprises 19 residues. V was trimmed by 5 bases and J by 0 bases, leaving 20 bases between them.